This TCR beta chain was observed in a study of cytomegalovirus exposure and HLA in healthy donors (dated by TCRdb to the late 2010s). About the full investigation: An earlier analysis of roughly 500 of the donors reported approximately 280 Gb of sequence data and about 120 million unique TCR beta sequences obtained from about 200 million T cells. An early release that covered roughly 600 HLA-typed donors contained around 300 gigabases of sequencing data and 70 million to 100 million unique TCR sequences. Among the roughly 380 genotyped donors, around 81% belonged to the genetic ancestry cluster associated with self-reported Caucasian donors. The study aimed to test whether cataloging public T cell receptors could reveal signatures of past pathogen exposure. The study profiled the T cell repertoires of 500 to 800 subjects by immunosequencing and related them to cytomegalovirus serostatus. A separate validation cohort of roughly 110 different subjects was used in addition to the 666-subject first cohort. High-throughput TCR immunosequencing, statistical association of individual TCRs with disease status, and machine learning were combined to predict cytomegalovirus infection status. A later analysis re-analyzed previously published TCR beta repertoires from 666 donors and added high-resolution HLA genotyping to study TCR occurrence patterns. In the later analysis, no new phenotypic data were used to find candidate immune exposures; instead, reliance was placed on TCR beta sequences and their occurrence across donors. In an earlier analysis of several hundred of the donors, high-throughput TCR beta sequencing was used to judge whether each TCR beta V gene segment behaved as functional or pseudogenic. Donor age, sex, ethnicity and CMV serostatus were compiled alongside the repertoire data. A later genetic analysis used genome-wide SNP genotypes for about 55% of the 666 donors, treating that subset as a discovery cohort. All discovery cohort repertoires had been generated using a single sequencing platform. Both class I and class II loci were covered by HLA typing, at four-digit resolution. Typing coverage varied by locus: roughly 629-640 donors for A, B, C, DRB1 and DQB1; approximately 560 for DQA1; over 600 for DPA1; under 490 for DPB1. Because of strong linkage in the cohort, five DR-DQ haplotypes were treated as single units for association and clustering. On average, roughly 240,000 unique TCR beta nucleotide sequences were sequenced per donor among several hundred genotyped donors of the cohort, with 15% to 20% of those sequences being non-productive.

Study-wide findings and limitations: Broadly in line with IMGT annotations, most TCR beta V segments showed up in productive rearrangements about 87% or about 30% of the time in an earlier analysis of 450 to 600 of the donors. Because counts were too low, about 17 rarely observed V segments, including chromosome 9 orphons, were excluded from the earlier analysis of around 590 of the donors. When HLA alleles, especially DR and DQ, strongly co-occurred, attributing TCR associations to individual alleles was difficult. For the cohort, immune exposure information was limited to CMV serostatus. Specific HLA alleles were associated with 16,951 TCR beta sequences at a false discovery rate of 0.05 in a later analysis. In a later analysis, HLA-associated TCR beta chains showed more clonal expansion and lower generation probabilities than non-associated chains that were equally common. While some public TCRs were present in many individuals, most TCR sequences turned up only very rarely across donors. In both the original and validation cohorts, the classifier was reported to diagnose cytomegalovirus status with high specificity and sensitivity. Linkage disequilibrium might explain the correlated functional status among segregating V segments, but an unknown experimental factor could not be excluded. A later analysis reported that several top co-occurrence clusters appeared linked to parvovirus B19, influenza, CMV and Epstein-Barr virus. In vitro tests confirmed that a few of the cytomegalovirus-associated TCR beta chains recognize cytomegalovirus antigens. Roughly uniform sequencing depth across donors was assumed in presence/absence analyses, although this assumption may not hold. Compared with the roughly 720-donor mean, donors in an Asian-associated ancestry cluster had fewer N-insertions in productive TCRs, according to a later genetic analysis. Most CMV-associated TCR beta chains appeared to be HLA-restricted in a later analysis, and the HLA associations seemed to be driven largely by CMV exposure. Because HLA typing was unavailable for some donors at each locus, only the typed subset was used in association tests. It was suggested by the authors that the approach could potentially be generalized to other disease states and immunological phenotypes. A further reported finding was that TCR beta sequences accurately predicted the HLA-A and HLA-B alleles for most subjects in the first cohort. A later analysis found that TCR association rates varied across HLA loci, with DRB1 alleles showing the most associated TCRs and HLA-C alleles the fewest. Only TCR beta chains were sequenced in this cohort, and the absence of alpha or paired-chain data limited detectable features. A later genetic analysis associated a missense DCLRE1C variant with V-gene and J-gene trimming of TCR beta chains, and an independent cohort replicated the association. Some IMGT-functional V segments, including TRBV6-2 and TRBV6-3, could not be told apart with the 87-base-pair reads, so those segments were excluded. A cluster of highly shared sequence variants was judged likely to be a technical artifact of the sequencing pipeline. The study listed 164 TCR beta chains as associated with cytomegalovirus.

At the junction V is shortened by 6 bases and J by 3 bases, with 11 bases in between. The germline V gene supplies CDR1 MNHEY and CDR2 SVGAGI. The cysteine opens and the phenylalanine closes a CDR3 of 13 amino acids. Here the CDR3 DNA is all that survives: 39 bases in frame from base 1. Receptor libraries were prepared by the immunoSEQ multiplex PCR assay. For the multiplex PCR, a mixture combining 60 forward primers for TCR Vbeta segments and 13 reverse primers for TCR Jbeta segments was used. The CDR3 region of rearranged TCR beta genes was amplified from genomic DNA with a multiplex PCR assay. The amplified TCR beta libraries were sequenced on the Illumina HiSeq System as 87-base-pair reads. In the original analysis: A later analysis tallied tens of millions of unique TCR beta chains across the 600 to 700 repertoires, and 10 million to 11 million of those chains were shared by two or more donors. Raw reads were error-corrected and collapsed into unique sequences by a nearest-neighbor algorithm in which closely related sequences were merged to remove PCR and sequencing errors. V, D and J gene segments were assigned by aligning CDR3 sequences to IMGT reference sequences. For a sequence to be retained, a match of at least six nucleotides to both a V gene segment and a J gene segment was required. A rearrangement counted as productive if the CDR3 had no stop codons and remained in frame with V and J, and every other rearrangement counted as non-productive. Following IMGT convention, CDR3 was defined as the stretch from the second conserved V-encoded cysteine to the conserved J-encoded phenylalanine. The earlier analysis of roughly 590 of the donors excluded sequences that lacked an unambiguous match to a single V gene segment. An earlier analysis of several hundred of the donors called V segments functional above 56.7% productive rearrangements and segregating when the between-donor standard deviation exceeded 5%. To diagnose cytomegalovirus status from the catalog of TCR beta chain sequences, a statistical classification framework was built. In a later analysis, V and J genes were assigned by comparing TCR nucleotide sequences against IMGT/GENE-DB human TR gene sequences. A later analysis assigned CDR3 sequences and most-parsimonious VDJ recombination scenarios with the TCRdist pipeline. A later analysis defined each TCR beta chain by its CDR3 amino acid sequence plus V-gene family, and excluded reads lacking a unique V-gene family. To address suspected cross-contamination and a sequencing artifact, a later analysis removed approximately 590 highly shared, low-generation-probability nucleotide sequences. In a later analysis, a clonal expansion index was calculated for each public chain from normalized within-repertoire ranks of inferred template counts. Generation probabilities in a later analysis came from a VDJ recombination model fitted to out-of-frame rearrangements, and those results were checked against IGoR. In a later analysis, hypergeometric tests were used to score TCR-TCR, TCR-HLA and TCR-CMV co-occurrence, with a repertoire-size bias correction applied to TCR pairs. False discovery rates were estimated in a later analysis by permuting HLA or CMV assignments 20 times. In a later analysis, co-occurring TCRs were grouped using DBSCAN, and TCRdist sequence similarity was added for clustering within HLA-allele-positive subsets. Repertoires with fewer than 30,000 or more than 120,000 public chains, plus five repertoires with anomalous nucleotide sharing, were excluded from co-occurrence clustering. Imported from immuneACCESS, the table was reduced by TCRdb to in-frame sequences with V and J called. These copies leave out some clones; in studies compared against another copy, an unresolved V gene accounts for under half, and the cause of the remainder is not known. The DNA gave D and trimming, while V, J and clone size come from that table. Recorded for this sample are about 160,000 clones; approximately 73% of them occurred a single time. 1.5% to 2% of the sample comes from the top ten.

About this clone itself: Its antigen is not yet known. No much larger clonotype is one base removed from it; base qualities were not supplied.

The cohort consisted of fewer than 700 healthy bone marrow donors. At the time of sampling, all cohort members were nominally healthy, though unrecorded immune exposures were likely present. The donor was CMV seronegative and was included in the group of several hundred seronegative cohort members. A peripheral blood sample was collected from each donor, and TCR beta sequencing was performed on peripheral blood mononuclear cells. The Qiagen DNeasy Blood Extraction Kit was used to extract genomic DNA from the blood cell samples. The sequence links TRBV6-5 to TRBJ2-5; the D segment could be TRBD1, given 6 matching bases. This sequence originates from a young woman in good health and CMV-seronegative. The sample consisted of PBMCs. The CDR3 sequence is CASSFRTEETQYF. Read as DNA, the sequence is TGTGCCAGCAGCTTTAGGACAGAAGAGACCCAGTACTTC.